Here is one T cell receptor (beta chain) with its context. Libraries were prepared by immunoSEQ multiplex PCR; TCRdb keeps only in-frame clonotypes and omits some of them. The sample contains around 100,000 clones, around nine tenths of which appear only once. This entry belongs to a study of control samples from healthy donors and cancer patients. This CDR3 is built from 18 residues. Deletions cut 5 bases from V and 0 bases from J, with 20 bases between. Germline V gene lookup returns CDR1 SGHAT and CDR2 FQNNGV. V is TRBV11-2 and J is TRBJ2-4; D possibly matches TRBD1 or TRBD2 (5 bases each). The sequence was collected from a man aged 25 to 40 in good health. Sequencing was done on a sample of blood. CDR3: CASSALNRDRVAKNIQYF. CDR3 sequence (DNA): TGTGCCAGCAGCGCACTGAACCGGGACCGAGTAGCCAAAAACATTCAGTACTTC.